This TCR beta chain was recorded in a study of CD8 T cells in Susac syndrome. RNA totalling roughly 0.5 to 1 ug underwent reverse transcription with random hexamers. TCR beta CDR3 was amplified by immunoSEQ covering 54 Vbeta and 13 Jbeta. In TCRdb, the immunoSEQ multiplex PCR reads were re-called with MiXCR into one record per CDR3 protein. This sample has about 52,000 distinct CDR3 sequences, with approximately 93% found just once. Germline CDR1 is PRHDT and CDR2 is FYEKMQ (reference sequence). Trimming at V came to 5 bases and at J to 6 bases, leaving 8 bases not matched to a gene. The CDR3 extends over 15 amino acids. CD8+ and CD4+ T cells from blood underwent TCR beta sequencing, which was carried out in a high-throughput format. The multiple sclerosis controls comprised treatment-naive patients whose relapsing-remitting disease was stable or active. Negative isolation yielded CD8+ and CD4+ T cells; FACS enriched TEMRA cells.

Input material: CD8+ T cells from PBMCs. The chain joins TRBV13 to TRBJ2-1; 9 bases are shared with TRBD1. The clonotype was recovered from a human donor with multiple sclerosis. CDR3 residues: CASSQTGGTRNEQFF. For the CDR3, the DNA is TGTGCCAGCAGCCAGACAGGGGGGACGCGCAATGAGCAGTTCTTC.